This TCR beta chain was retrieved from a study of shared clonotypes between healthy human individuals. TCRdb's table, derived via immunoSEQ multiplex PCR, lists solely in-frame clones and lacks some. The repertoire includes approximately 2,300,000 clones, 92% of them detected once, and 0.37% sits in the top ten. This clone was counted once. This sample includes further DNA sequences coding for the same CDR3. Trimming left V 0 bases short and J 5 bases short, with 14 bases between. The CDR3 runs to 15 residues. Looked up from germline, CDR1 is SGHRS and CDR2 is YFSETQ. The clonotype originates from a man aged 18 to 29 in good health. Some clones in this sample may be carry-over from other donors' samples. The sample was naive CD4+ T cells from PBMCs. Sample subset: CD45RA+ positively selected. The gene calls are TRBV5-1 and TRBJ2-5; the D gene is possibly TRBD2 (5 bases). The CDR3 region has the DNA TGCGCCAGCAGCTTGGTCGGCACTAGTGGGGAGACCCAGTACTTC. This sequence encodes CASSLVGTSGETQYF. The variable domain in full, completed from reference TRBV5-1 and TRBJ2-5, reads KAGVTQTPRYLIKTRGQQVTLSCSPISGHRSVSWYQQTPGQGLQFLFEYFSETQRNKGNFPGRFSGRQFSNSRSEMNVSTLELGDSALYLCASSLVGTSGETQYFGPGTRLLVL.